The subject of this entry is one T cell receptor (beta chain). Its antigen is still unknown. These data come from a study of graft-versus-host responses after intestinal transplantation. Looking at the study overall: Grafts that recipients had were multivisceral, liver-intestinal, or isolated intestinal transplants. Every recipient had anti-thymocyte globulin induction and 2 to 3 years of tacrolimus plus steroids.

The CDR3 covers 16 residues. Germline V CDR1 and CDR2: MNHNY, SVGAGI (reference sequence). Deletions cut 2 bases from V and 2 bases from J, with 16 bases between. Sequenced by immunoSEQ multiplex PCR; TCRdb stores in-frame clones only, minus some. Of about 96,000 clones listed, roughly 89% are singletons. General observations from the study: The study found high graft-versus-host to host-versus-graft clonal ratios in allografts of patients with graft-donor T cell macrochimerism. GvH clones surfaced in recipient marrow, some emerging earlier in ileum or blood.

The specimen comprised unstimulated CD4+ T cells sorted from spleen or lymph node cells, sampled before intestinal transplant. The chain is built from TRBV6-6 and TRBJ2-7, with D possibly TRBD1 on 6 matching bases. This clonotype was obtained from a human donor who received an intestinal transplant. In nucleotides, the CDR3 is TGTGCCAGCAGTTACCCGGAGCAGGCAGGGGCCTACGAGCAGTACTTC. Its protein product is CASSYPEQAGAYEQYF.